What follows are 27 T cell receptor beta chains derived from one specimen sequenced in a study of shared clonotypes between healthy human individuals. Libraries were prepared by immunoSEQ multiplex PCR; TCRdb keeps only in-frame clonotypes and omits some of them. The sample lists hundreds of thousands of clones; roughly 77% were seen once. Sequenced sample: PBMCs. The source of these receptors is a woman aged 40-49 years in good health. Some clones in this sample may be carry-over from other donors' samples.

The V and J genes are TRBV29-1 and TRBJ2-5, with TRBD1 matching over 9 bases. J was trimmed by 7 bases and V by 6 bases; bases with no gene match: 12. The CDR3 length is 14 residues. The germline V gene has CDR1 SQVTM and CDR2 ANQGSEA. The CDR3: CSVTTTGGPGTQYF. The CDR3 bases are TGCAGCGTGACCACCACAGGGGGCCCGGGGACCCAGTACTTC.

The chain combines TRBV7-2 with TRBJ2-5; 8 nucleotides line up with TRBD2. The germline CDR1 and CDR2 sequences are SGHTA and FQGNSA. V shed 5 bases and J 0 bases; nucleotides not matched to a gene: 2. The CDR3 is 14 residues long. CDR3 sequence reads: CASSQGLDQETQYF. Here the CDR3 DNA reads TGTGCCAGCAGCCAGGGACTAGACCAAGAGACCCAGTACTTC.

J is TRBJ2-3 and V is TRBV7-9; TRBD1 matches at 8 bases. J lost 4 bases, V lost 3 bases, and 6 bases had no gene match. The CDR3 is 15 amino acids. Germline V gene data show CDR1 as SEHNR and CDR2 as FQNEAQ (reference sequence). CDR3 coding DNA: TGTGCCAGCAGCTTCGGACAGGGTGCCCCAGATACGCAGTATTTT. Protein product: CASSFGQGAPDTQYF. Variable domain in full (rest from reference TRBV7-9 and TRBJ2-3): DTGVSQNPRHKITKRGQNVTFRCDPISEHNRLYWYRQTLGQGPEFLTYFQNEAQLEKSRLLSDRFSAERPKGSFSTLEIQRTEQGDSAMYLCASSFGQGAPDTQYFGPGTRLTVL.

CDR3 residues: CASRKGQGIYEQYF. CDR3 DNA sequence: TGCGCCAGCAGGAAGGGACAGGGGATCTACGAGCAGTACTTC. The gene calls are TRBV10-2 and TRBJ2-7; 10 bases match TRBD1. The trim removed 6 bases at V and 3 bases at J, leaving 5 bases unmatched. Germline CDR1 and CDR2: WSHSY and SAAADI. CDR3 length equals 14 residues.

The V gene is TRBV25-1, the J gene TRBJ1-1, with 8 bases aligning to TRBD1. This CDR3 is built from 17 residues. The germline V gene encodes CDR1 MGHDK and CDR2 SYGVNS. The ends lost 7 bases at V and 0 bases at J; junction bases unmatched: 13. CDR3 protein: CASTLSGAGGMNTEAFF. In DNA form, the CDR3 reads TGTGCCAGCACCTTAAGTGGAGCAGGGGGCATGAACACTGAAGCTTTCTTT.

The genes are TRBV5-5 and TRBJ1-4, with TRBD1 as a possible D gene (6 bases). Deletions cut 0 bases from V and 2 bases from J, with 11 bases between. This CDR3 is built from 16 residues. Germline CDR1 and CDR2: SGHKS and YYEKEE (reference sequence). The CDR3 reads CASSLGRGSTNEKLFF. CDR3 DNA sequence: TGTGCCAGCAGCTTGGGCAGGGGATCGACTAATGAAAAACTGTTTTTT. Combining the CDR3 with reference TRBV5-5 and TRBJ1-4 gives the whole variable domain DAGVTQSPTHLIKTRGQQVTLRCSPISGHKSVSWYQQVLGQGPQFIFQYYEKEERGRGNFPDRFSARQFPNYSSELNVNALLLGDSALYLCASSLGRGSTNEKLFFGSGTQLSVL.

V gene TRBV10-3 combines with J gene TRBJ1-1; tentatively, D is TRBD1 (5 bases). Per germline, CDR1 ENHRY and CDR2 SYGVKD. CDR3 length: 14 residues. V lost 4 bases and J 2 bases, leaving 11 bases between the germline ends. CDR3 loop: CAISGPGTNTEAFF. DNA of the CDR3: TGTGCCATCAGTGGGCCAGGGACCAACACTGAAGCTTTCTTT.

As to this clone: A read error is the likely source, as a far larger clone sits one nucleotide away. The J gene is TRBJ1-1, the V gene TRBV4-2; D possibly corresponds to TRBD1 (5 bases). The CDR3 runs to 20 residues. V gave up 2 bases and J gave up 1 base, with 26 bases separating them. The V gene's germline CDR1 is LGHNA and CDR2 YNFKEQ. Written as DNA, the CDR3 is TGTGCCAGCAGCCAACTCGGGAGGGGCGCCTCAAACCCTCAGAACACTGAAGCTTTCTTT. This gives the protein CASSQLGRGASNPQNTEAFF.

The gene calls are TRBV25-1 and TRBJ1-4, with 8 nucleotides matching TRBD1. This CDR3 contains 14 residues. Germline-derived CDR1 and CDR2 are MGHDK and SYGVNS. J lost 7 bases, V lost 2 bases, and 3 bases had no gene match. Written as DNA, the CDR3 is TGTGCCAGCAGTGAAAACAGGGGGGGTGAAAAACTGTTTTTT. This translates into CASSENRGGEKLFF.

The chain employs TRBV6-5 and TRBJ2-3; D possibly corresponds to TRBD1 (5 bases). Germline V lookup: CDR1 MNHEY, CDR2 SVGAGI. The germline V and J ends were trimmed by 6 bases and 1 base, with 8 bases remaining between them. CDR3 length: 13 amino acids. The CDR3 protein is CASRSRGTDTQYF. Written as DNA, the CDR3 is TGTGCCAGCAGGAGCAGGGGCACAGATACGCAGTATTTT.

V and J are TRBV29-1 and TRBJ2-7; maybe TRBD1 (6 bases). Trimming removed 1 base from V and 1 base from J, with 8 bases in between. Per the germline V gene, CDR1 is SQVTM and CDR2 is ANQGSEA. CDR3 length equals 13 residues. The CDR3 is CSVEGRGSYEQYF. CDR3 in DNA: TGCAGCGTTGAAGGCAGGGGATCCTACGAGCAGTACTTC.

The genes are TRBV7-3 and TRBJ2-7, with no clear D. The ends were cut back, 2 bases at V and 4 bases at J, with 9 bases in the middle. Per the germline V gene, CDR1 is SGHTA and CDR2 is FQGTGA. The CDR3 has 13 amino acids. The chain's CDR3 is CASSLFPQYEQYF. CDR3 sequence (DNA): TGTGCCAGCAGCTTATTCCCCCAATACGAGCAGTACTTC.

As regards this clone: Distinct nucleotide sequences in the sample also encode this CDR3. V usage is TRBV5-4 and J usage is TRBJ1-2, with 10 positions matching TRBD1. The V segment lost 4 bases and the J segment 5 bases; nucleotides outside the gene matches: 2. The CDR3 is made up of 13 amino acids. From germline, CDR1 is SGHNT and CDR2 YYREEE (reference sequence). This CDR3 is CASSPDRGYGYTF. CDR3 DNA: TGTGCCAGCAGCCCGGACAGGGGGTATGGCTACACCTTC.

This sequence joins TRBV6-1 and TRBJ2-7; D is possibly TRBD1 (6 bases). The germline V gene has CDR1 MNHNS and CDR2 SASEGT. The CDR3 totals 13 residues. The germline V and J ends were trimmed by 6 bases and 3 bases, with 12 bases remaining between them. CDR3 sequence reads: CASSVTGSYEQYF. In DNA form, the CDR3 reads TGTGCCAGCAGCGTGACAGGCAGCTACGAGCAGTACTTC.

The rearrangement joins TRBV5-1 to TRBJ2-7, with TRBD1 as a possible D gene (6 bases). V was shortened by 1 base and J by 1 base, with 18 bases between the two germline ends. The CDR3 length is 17 residues. CDR1 is SGHRS and CDR2 is YFSETQ in the germline V gene. The CDR3 region is CASSLYPSRGMSYEQYF. CDR3 nucleotides: TGCGCCAGCAGCTTGTATCCCTCGAGGGGGATGTCCTACGAGCAGTACTTC.

The V call is TRBV7-9, the J call TRBJ2-7, with D possibly matching TRBD1 (5 bases). The V gene lost 3 bases and the J gene lost 6 bases, with 15 bases spanning the gap. CDR1 SEHNR and CDR2 FQNEAQ come from the germline V gene (reference sequence). The CDR3 extends over 14 amino acids. CDR3: CASSLGQWKGEQYF. In nucleotides, the CDR3 is TGTGCCAGCAGCTTGGGGCAATGGAAGGGCGAGCAGTACTTC. Looking up the rest from reference TRBV7-9 and TRBJ2-7 gives the full variable domain: DTGVSQNPRHKITKRGQNVTFRCDPISEHNRLYWYRQTLGQGPEFLTYFQNEAQLEKSRLLSDRFSAERPKGSFSTLEIQRTEQGDSAMYLCASSLGQWKGEQYFGPGTRLTVT.

This clone showed up just once. The V call is TRBV28, the J call TRBJ2-2; 9 nucleotides match TRBD2. Unmatched junction bases numbered 10, after V lost 7 bases and J lost 7 bases. The CDR3 sequence is 15 residues long. Germline CDR1 is MDHEN and CDR2 is SYDVKM. Written as DNA, the CDR3 is TGTGCCAGCACTGGCGGGAGGGCTGGGGGCGGGGAGCTGTTTTTT. This encodes CASTGGRAGGGELFF.

This clone showed up just a few times. The V and J genes are TRBV7-2 and TRBJ1-2, with D possibly matching TRBD1 (6 bases). This CDR3 has 13 residues. Germline CDR1 and CDR2: SGHTA and FQGNSA. Trimming cost V 5 bases and J 8 bases, with 15 bases left between them. CDR3 sequence reads: CASSPRGAEGYTF. Written as DNA, the CDR3 is TGTGCCAGCAGCCCCCGGGGGGCGGAGGGCTACACCTTC.

The V gene is TRBV25-1, the J gene TRBJ2-3; D is unresolved. The CDR3 contains 14 residues. CDR1 is MGHDK and CDR2 is SYGVNS in the germline V gene. V was cut by 7 bases and J by 0 bases, with 11 bases left in between. The CDR3 bases are TGTGCCAGCACAGGACCCATCAGCACAGATACGCAGTATTTT. It yields the protein CASTGPISTDTQYF. The entire variable domain, with the rest obtained from reference TRBV25-1 and TRBJ2-3, is as follows: EADIYQTPRYLVIGTGKKITLECSQTMGHDKMYWYQQDPGMELHLIHYSYGVNSTEKGDLSSESTVSRIRTEHFPLTLESARPSHTSQYLCASTGPISTDTQYFGPGTRLTVL.

The V and J genes are TRBV9 and TRBJ2-6; D unclear. V was clipped by 2 bases and J by 4 bases, with 10 bases between them. The CDR3 runs 15 residues. Germline V lookup: CDR1 SGDLS, CDR2 YYNGEE. The CDR3: CASSVTPDGANVLTF. The CDR3 bases are TGTGCCAGCAGCGTGACGCCCGACGGGGCCAACGTCCTGACTTTC.

This clone was observed a few times. Distinct nucleotide sequences in the sample also encode this CDR3. The CDR3 loop is CAWSLSGNTIYF. The CDR3 nucleotides are TGTGCCTGGAGCCTCTCTGGAAACACCATATATTTT. The rearrangement links TRBV30 to TRBJ1-3; no clear D gene. The CDR3 runs 12 residues. In germline, CDR1 is GTSNPN, CDR2 SVGIG (reference sequence). V lost 3 bases, J lost 0 bases, and 3 bases lay in between.

The chain couples TRBV19 to TRBJ1-1, with D unclear. CDR1 and CDR2 from the germline V gene are LNHDA and SQIVND (reference sequence). The CDR3 consists of 14 residues. Trimming removed 3 bases at V and 3 bases at J, with 11 bases between. In DNA form, the CDR3 reads TGTGCCAGTAGTATTGGGCAAACGTACACTGAAGCTTTCTTT. Amino acid sequence: CASSIGQTYTEAFF.

This clone has at least ten counts. V usage is TRBV7-9 and J usage is TRBJ1-2; no definite D call. CDR1 and CDR2 (germline): SEHNR, FQNEAQ (reference sequence). V lost 0 bases and J 4 bases, leaving 9 bases between the germline ends. This CDR3 comprises 14 residues. The chain's CDR3 is CASSLAGSAYGYTF. Here the CDR3 DNA reads TGTGCCAGCAGCTTAGCAGGGAGCGCCTATGGCTACACCTTC. The whole variable domain, remainder taken from reference TRBV7-9 and TRBJ1-2, is DTGVSQNPRHKITKRGQNVTFRCDPISEHNRLYWYRQTLGQGPEFLTYFQNEAQLEKSRLLSDRFSAERPKGSFSTLEIQRTEQGDSAMYLCASSLAGSAYGYTFGSGTRLTVV.

CDR3 sequence reads: CASSAPFGELFF. The CDR3 nucleotides read TGTGCCAGCAGCGCCCCTTTCGGGGAGCTGTTTTTT. The chain couples TRBV7-9 to TRBJ2-2; unclear D gene. The CDR3 totals 12 residues. The germline V gene has CDR1 SEHNR and CDR2 FQNEAQ (reference sequence). With 5 bases removed from V and 7 bases from J, the gap between germline ends came to 8 bases.

This rearrangement joins TRBV5-1 to TRBJ2-1; TRBD2 is a possible D gene (5 bases). From germline, CDR1 is SGHRS and CDR2 YFSETQ. V lost 4 bases and J lost 10, with 15 bases in between. This CDR3 contains 13 residues. The CDR3 spells CASSKSPPGEQFF. As DNA, the CDR3 is TGCGCCAGCAGCAAATCTCCGCCGGGGGAGCAGTTCTTC. The whole variable domain, filled in from reference TRBV5-1 and TRBJ2-1, reads KAGVTQTPRYLIKTRGQQVTLSCSPISGHRSVSWYQQTPGQGLQFLFEYFSETQRNKGNFPGRFSGRQFSNSRSEMNVSTLELGDSALYLCASSKSPPGEQFFGPGTRLTVL.

The V call is TRBV19, the J call TRBJ2-3; D might be TRBD2 (6 bases). The CDR3 runs to 15 residues. Germline assignment: CDR1 LNHDA and CDR2 SQIVND (reference sequence). The germline V and J ends were trimmed by 3 bases and 2 bases, with 12 bases remaining between them. CDR3 in DNA: TGTGCCAGTAGTATGGTGGCTAGCGACACAGATACGCAGTATTTT. Translated, it gives CASSMVASDTDTQYF.

V and J are TRBV28 and TRBJ2-5; TRBD2 aligns across 11 bases. The assigned J gene may be wrong: the sequence end matches TRBJ2-7 better. The CDR3 extends over 15 amino acids. The germline gives CDR1 MDHEN, CDR2 SYDVKM. CDR3 in DNA: TGTGCCAGCAGTCTACCCGGACTAGCGGGCTACGAGCAGTACTTC. Its protein is CASSLPGLAGYEQYF.